What follows are 27 T cell receptor beta chains derived from one specimen sequenced in a study of T cell repertoires in cytomegalovirus infection. TCRdb reprocessed the reads via MiXCR and lists one record per CDR3 protein. The sample yields roughly 81,000 distinct CDR3 sequences, 3.5% to 4.5% seen once. The sequencing input was PBMCs. The receptors shown here come from a human donor in good health (CMV status not recorded). Some clones in this sample may be carry-over from other donors' samples.

This clonotype appeared many times. The V call is TRBV5-6, the J call TRBJ1-2; no clear D. This CDR3 contains 13 residues. Germline CDR1 SGHDT, CDR2 YYEEEE. Trimming took 4 bases from V and 6 from J, leaving 13 bases between them. The CDR3 sequence is CASSLGNRDGYTF. The CDR3 DNA sequence: TGTGCCAGCAGCCTCGGCAACCGGGATGGCTACACCTTC. Filled out from reference TRBV5-6 and TRBJ1-2, the complete variable domain reads DAGVTQSPTHLIKTRGQQVTLRCSPKSGHDTVSWYQQALGQGPQFIFQYYEEEERQRGNFPDRFSGHQFPNYSSELNVNALLLGDSALYLCASSLGNRDGYTFGSGTRLTVV.

This clonotype was detected many times. The chain combines TRBV20-1 with TRBJ1-1, with 9 bases identical to TRBD1. The ends lost 3 bases at V and 0 bases at J; junction bases unmatched: 2. The CDR3 contains 14 residues. CDR1 DFQATT and CDR2 SNEGSKA come from the germline V gene (reference sequence). CDR3 in DNA: TGCAGTGCTAGGGGGGACAGGGTGAACACTGAAGCTTTCTTT. Protein sequence: CSARGDRVNTEAFF.

There are many counts of this clonotype. This chain uses TRBV28 with TRBJ1-2, with 7 bases fitting TRBD1. The CDR3 loop spans 15 amino acids. CDR1 MDHEN and CDR2 SYDVKM come from the germline V gene. Trimming took 6 bases from V and 4 from J; bases not matched to a gene: 11. The CDR3 loop reads CASRAQGRSGYGYTF. The CDR3 DNA is TGTGCCAGCAGGGCACAGGGGCGTAGCGGCTATGGCTACACCTTC.

This clonotype was seen at least ten times. The chain links TRBV7-2 to TRBJ2-5; D not certain. The CDR3 covers 13 residues. Germline V CDR1 and CDR2: SGHTA, FQGNSA. Deletions cut 5 bases from V and 0 bases from J, with 7 bases between. CDR3 coding DNA: TGTGCCAGCAGCCCCCCCAACCAAGAGACCCAGTACTTC. Protein: CASSPPNQETQYF.

This clonotype occurred many times. V and J are TRBV28 and TRBJ1-1; TRBD1 is a possible D gene (5 bases). V dropped 8 bases and J dropped 11 bases, with 12 bases sitting between them. Germline values: CDR1 MDHEN, CDR2 SYDVKM. The CDR3 loop spans 10 amino acids. As DNA, the CDR3 is TGTGCCAGCGGGGGTGAGGGGGCTTTCTTT. Protein sequence: CASGGEGAFF. The entire variable domain, with the rest obtained from reference TRBV28 and TRBJ1-1, is as follows: DVKVTQSSRYLVKRTGEKVFLECVQDMDHENMFWYRQDPGLGLRLIYFSYDVKMKEKGDIPEGYSVSREKKERFSLILESASTNQTSMYLCASGGEGAFFGQGTRLTVV.

This clonotype was picked up many times. The chain carries TRBV7-8 and TRBJ1-1, with D perhaps matching TRBD1 (5 bases). This CDR3 has 15 amino acids. V was shortened by 4 bases and J by 9 bases, with 21 bases between the two germline ends. Germline V gene sequence: CDR1 SGHVS, CDR2 FQNEAQ. CDR3 residues: CASSSAPAGPFQAFF. CDR3 in DNA: TGTGCCAGCAGCTCAGCCCCAGCAGGGCCCTTCCAAGCTTTCTTT.

This clonotype was detected ten times or more. The V and J genes are TRBV7-8 and TRBJ1-5; D is uncertain. This CDR3 region has 14 residues. Germline CDR1 reads SGHVS; CDR2 reads FQNEAQ. Between the trimmed V and J ends, which lost 1 base and 7 bases, there was a span of 11 bases. CDR3 in DNA: TGTGCCAGCAGCTTAGTTGGGGTGCGGCAGCCCCAGCATTTT. It specifies CASSLVGVRQPQHF. Full variable domain (outside the CDR3, taken from reference TRBV7-8 and TRBJ1-5): GAGVSQSPRYKVAKRGQDVALRCDPISGHVSLFWYQQALGQGPEFLTYFQNEAQLDKSGLPSDRFFAERPEGSVSTLKIQRTQQEDSAVYLCASSLVGVRQPQHFGDGTRLSIL.

In this sample, this clonotype turned up many times. This chain connects TRBV6-1 to TRBJ2-7; a weak D match, TRBD2 (5 bases). This CDR3 has 13 residues. Germline CDR1 MNHNS, CDR2 SASEGT. V lost 6 bases, J lost 7 bases, and 16 bases lay in between. The CDR3 bases are TGTGCCAGCAGGGCCGGGCCCCCGGGGGAGCAGTACTTC. This codes for CASRAGPPGEQYF.

At least ten counts were recorded for this clonotype. The chain joins TRBV7-2 to TRBJ2-3, with D perhaps TRBD2 (5 bases). This CDR3 spans 15 amino acids. The V gene's germline CDR1 is SGHTA and CDR2 FQGNSA. Trimming shortened V by 5 bases and J by 7 bases, and 19 bases separated the two germline ends. CDR3 in amino acids: CASSRALRVWYTQYF. CDR3 bases: TGTGCCAGCAGCCGAGCCTTGCGGGTCTGGTATACGCAGTATTTT.

This clonotype was seen ten or more times. The V call is TRBV6-6, the J call TRBJ2-5, with 11 bases matching TRBD2. Losses at the gene ends were 6 bases for V and 4 bases for J; bases not matched to a gene: 7. Germline V gene data show CDR1 as MNHNY and CDR2 as SVGAGI (reference sequence). The CDR3 consists of 15 residues. CDR3 nucleotide sequence: TGTGCCAGCAGGGCGGCACTAGCGGGGGCAGAGACCCAGTACTTC. Protein product: CASRAALAGAETQYF.

There are many counts of this clonotype. This rearrangement joins TRBV7-2 to TRBJ2-5; D not resolved. In germline, CDR1 is SGHTA, CDR2 FQGNSA. This CDR3 is built from 12 residues. V was trimmed by 4 bases and J by 5 bases, leaving 8 bases between them. The CDR3 DNA is TGTGCCAGCAGCTCACGAACGGAGACCCAGTACTTC. Encoded protein: CASSSRTETQYF.

This clonotype was seen many times. The chain has TRBV20-1 and TRBJ1-5; 8 bases match TRBD1. Unmatched junction bases numbered 6, after V lost 5 bases and J lost 0 bases. The germline V gene has CDR1 DFQATT and CDR2 SNEGSKA (reference sequence). The CDR3 covers 15 residues. Here the CDR3 DNA reads TGCAGTGCTGACTCAGGGGGCTTTAGCAATCAGCCCCAGCATTTT. Protein product: CSADSGGFSNQPQHF.

This clonotype was counted many times. The V gene is TRBV29-1, the J gene TRBJ2-3; D possibly matches TRBD1 or TRBD2 (5 bases each). The CDR3 covers 14 residues. V gave up 8 bases and J gave up 2 bases, with 17 bases separating them. CDR1 and CDR2 from the germline V gene are SQVTM and ANQGSEA. CDR3 region: CSLPGPLATDTQYF. For the CDR3, the DNA is TGCAGCCTCCCGGGACCGTTAGCCACAGATACGCAGTATTTT.

This clonotype was counted at least ten times. The V call is TRBV18, the J call TRBJ2-5; 7 bases match TRBD2. The V gene end was trimmed by 6 bases and the J gene end by 3 bases; junction bases not matched to a gene: 7. There are 14 residues in the CDR3. Germline-derived CDR1 and CDR2 are KGHSH and LQKENI. The CDR3 is CASSRGLVEETQYF. DNA for the CDR3: TGTGCCAGCTCGCGTGGACTAGTCGAAGAGACCCAGTACTTC.

At least ten counts were recorded for this clonotype. The gene calls are TRBV7-2 and TRBJ2-7; D not certain. The CDR3 length is 11 residues. Germline values: CDR1 SGHTA, CDR2 FQGNSA. The ends were cut back, 2 bases at V and 3 bases at J, with 2 bases in the middle. CDR3 residues: CASSLNYEQYF. CDR3 in DNA: TGTGCCAGCAGCTTAAACTACGAGCAGTACTTC.

This clonotype was seen repeatedly, ten times or more. The CDR3 DNA reads TGTGCCAGCAGCCTCAACGTTGGGGGCAATTCACCCCTCCACTTT. It encodes CASSLNVGGNSPLHF. V usage is TRBV7-2 and J usage is TRBJ1-6, with D possibly being TRBD1 (6 bases). Per the germline V gene, CDR1 is SGHTA and CDR2 is FQGNSA. V shed 5 bases and J shed 7 bases, with 15 bases lying between them. This CDR3 is 15 amino acids long.

In its sample, this clonotype was seen many times. This chain joins TRBV9 and TRBJ2-3; the D gene is possibly TRBD2 (6 bases). Trimming pared 2 bases from V and 0 bases from J, leaving 13 bases between. The germline CDR1 and CDR2 sequences are SGDLS and YYNGEE. This CDR3 is 16 amino acids long. This chain's CDR3 is CASSVNLALSTDTQYF. CDR3 bases: TGTGCCAGCAGCGTTAATCTAGCGCTTAGCACAGATACGCAGTATTTT.

The sample holds many counts of this clonotype. The rearrangement joins TRBV6-6 to TRBJ1-5; 7 nucleotides align to TRBD1. The CDR3 runs to 18 residues. Germline V CDR1 and CDR2: MNHNY, SVGAGI (reference sequence). V shed 7 bases and J 4 bases; nucleotides not matched to a gene: 19. The CDR3 DNA reads as TGTGCCAGCAATCCTCTGATACAGGGGCCTAAGCGGAATCAGCCCCAGCATTTT. This encodes CASNPLIQGPKRNQPQHF.

This clonotype was counted at least ten times. The rearrangement joins TRBV7-2 to TRBJ1-3; D gene uncertain. The germline CDR1 and CDR2 sequences are SGHTA and FQGNSA. V lost 1 base and J 5 bases, leaving 12 bases between the germline ends. The CDR3 covers 15 residues. The CDR3 bases are TGTGCCAGCAGCTTAGAGGGCCACCCCCGAAACACCATATATTTT. It codes for CASSLEGHPRNTIYF.

This clonotype was recorded many times. The chain combines TRBV20-1 with TRBJ2-3; D is undetermined. CDR1 is DFQATT and CDR2 is SNEGSKA in the germline V gene (reference sequence). The CDR3 sequence is 13 residues long. V gave up 1 base and J gave up 2 bases, with 7 bases separating them. CDR3 coding DNA: TGCAGTGCTAGAGGGGATTACACAGATACGCAGTATTTT. Protein sequence: CSARGDYTDTQYF.

This clonotype was detected many times. CDR3 amino acids: CASSYTGGRAEAFF. In DNA, the CDR3 is TGTGCCAGCAGCTACACAGGGGGCCGAGCTGAAGCTTTCTTT. The chain carries TRBV6-5 and TRBJ1-1; 9 bases are shared with TRBD1. The trim removed 6 bases at V and 6 bases at J, leaving 8 bases unmatched. The CDR3 is 14 residues long. Looked up from germline, CDR1 is MNHEY and CDR2 is SVGAGI.

This clonotype was seen ten or more times. The CDR3 reads CASSERPQERHKNIQYF. The CDR3 nucleotides read TGTGCCAGCAGTGAACGCCCCCAAGAGAGACACAAAAACATTCAGTACTTC. The J gene is TRBJ2-4, the V gene TRBV6-1; D is unclear. V was trimmed by 2 bases and J by 3 bases, leaving 17 bases between them. CDR1 is MNHNS, CDR2 SASEGT, per germline. There are 17 residues in the CDR3.

In its sample, this clonotype was seen many times. This chain connects TRBV4-1 to TRBJ1-5; D is unresolved. The CDR3 covers 14 residues. With 4 bases removed from V and 4 bases from J, the gap between germline ends came to 11 bases. Germline CDR1 is MGHRA and CDR2 is YSYEKL. The CDR3 reads CASSPSTGNQPQHF. The CDR3 nucleotides read TGCGCCAGCAGCCCCTCGACGGGGAATCAGCCCCAGCATTTT.

Many counts were recorded for this clonotype. The genes are TRBV4-2 and TRBJ1-1; no reliable D call. V gave up 8 bases and J gave up 1 base, with 11 bases separating them. CDR1 and CDR2 (germline): LGHNA, YNFKEQ. This CDR3 has 13 residues. The CDR3 here is CASLGRTNTEAFF. As DNA, the CDR3 is TGTGCCAGCTTAGGACGGACGAACACTGAAGCTTTCTTT.

This clonotype was observed many times. V is TRBV25-1 and J is TRBJ1-1; D call uncertain. V lost 6 bases and J 0 bases, leaving 2 bases between the germline ends. The CDR3 contains 11 residues. Looked up from germline, CDR1 is MGHDK and CDR2 is SYGVNS. The CDR3 spells CASRMNTEAFF. CDR3 DNA: TGTGCCAGCAGGATGAACACTGAAGCTTTCTTT.

At least ten counts were recorded for this clonotype. V gene TRBV2 combines with J gene TRBJ1-5; D gene ambiguous. The CDR3 has 13 residues. Germline V gene sequence: CDR1 SNHLY, CDR2 FYNNEI. Trimming removed 4 bases at V and 1 base at J, with 5 bases between. The chain's CDR3 is CASSVSSNQPQHF. Here the CDR3 DNA reads TGTGCCAGCAGTGTTTCAAGCAATCAGCCCCAGCATTTT.

This clonotype was seen at least ten times. V gene TRBV7-6 combines with J gene TRBJ1-2; D is unclear. Trimming cost V 0 bases and J 6 bases, with 8 bases left between them. The CDR3 totals 13 residues. CDR1 is SGHVS, CDR2 FNYEAQ, per germline. The CDR3 DNA follows: TGTGCCAGCAGCTTAGCGGCGGGCGATGGCTACACCTTC. Translating it yields CASSLAAGDGYTF. The entire variable domain, with the rest obtained from reference TRBV7-6 and TRBJ1-2, is as follows: GAGVSQSPRYKVTKRGQDVALRCDPISGHVSLYWYRQALGQGPEFLTYFNYEAQQDKSGLPNDRFSAERPEGSISTLTIQRTEQRDSAMYRCASSLAAGDGYTFGSGTRLTVV.